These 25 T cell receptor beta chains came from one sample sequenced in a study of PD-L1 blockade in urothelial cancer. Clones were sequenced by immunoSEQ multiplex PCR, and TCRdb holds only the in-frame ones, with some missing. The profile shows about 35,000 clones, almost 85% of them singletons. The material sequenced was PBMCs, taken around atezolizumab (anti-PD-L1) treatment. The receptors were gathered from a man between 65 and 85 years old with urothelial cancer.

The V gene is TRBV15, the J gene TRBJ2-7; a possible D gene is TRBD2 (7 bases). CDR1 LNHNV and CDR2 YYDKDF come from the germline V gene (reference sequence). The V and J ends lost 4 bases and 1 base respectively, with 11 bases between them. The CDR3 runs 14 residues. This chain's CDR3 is CATSMRGGSYEQYF. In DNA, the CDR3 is TGTGCCACCAGCATGAGGGGGGGTTCCTACGAGCAGTACTTC.

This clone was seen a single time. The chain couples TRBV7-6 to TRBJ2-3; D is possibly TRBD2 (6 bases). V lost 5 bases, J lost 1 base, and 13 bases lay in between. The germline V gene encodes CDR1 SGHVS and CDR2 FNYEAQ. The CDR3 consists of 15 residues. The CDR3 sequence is CASSPKASGTDTQYF. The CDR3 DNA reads TGTGCCAGCAGCCCCAAGGCTAGCGGCACAGATACGCAGTATTTT.

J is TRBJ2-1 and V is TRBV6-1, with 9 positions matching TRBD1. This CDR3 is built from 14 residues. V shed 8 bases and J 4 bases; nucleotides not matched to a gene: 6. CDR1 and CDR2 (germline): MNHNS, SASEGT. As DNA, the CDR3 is TGTGCCAGCCTCCGGGACAGGGATTACAATGAGCAGTTCTTC. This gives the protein CASLRDRDYNEQFF.

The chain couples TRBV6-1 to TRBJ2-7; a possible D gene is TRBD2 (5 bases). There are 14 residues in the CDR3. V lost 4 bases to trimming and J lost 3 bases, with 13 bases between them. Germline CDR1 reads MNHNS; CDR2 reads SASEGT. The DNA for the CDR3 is TGTGCCAGCAGTGGCCAAGTCGGGGACTACGAGCAGTACTTC. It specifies CASSGQVGDYEQYF.

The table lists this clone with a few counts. CDR3 nucleotide sequence: TGTGCCAGCAGTGAGGGTTACCAGTCGGGTGAGCAGTTCTTC. Residues: CASSEGYQSGEQFF. The chain couples TRBV6-1 to TRBJ2-1; D remains ambiguous. CDR1 is MNHNS, CDR2 SASEGT, per germline. This CDR3 is built from 14 residues. Trimming cost V 3 bases and J 9 bases, with 15 bases left between them.

The CDR3 sequence is CASSEIARGLTDTQYF. The DNA for the CDR3 is TGTGCCAGCAGTGAAATCGCTAGGGGCCTCACAGATACGCAGTATTTT. This chain joins TRBV6-1 and TRBJ2-3; possible D gene TRBD1, 5 bases. Trimming cost V 2 bases and J 2 bases, with 14 bases left between them. The CDR3 runs to 16 residues. Germline loops: CDR1 MNHNS, CDR2 SASEGT.

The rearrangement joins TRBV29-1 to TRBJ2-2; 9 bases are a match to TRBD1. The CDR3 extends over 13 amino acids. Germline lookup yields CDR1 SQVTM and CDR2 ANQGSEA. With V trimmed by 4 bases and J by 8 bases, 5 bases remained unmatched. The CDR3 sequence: CSVVTGGLGELFF. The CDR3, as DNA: TGCAGCGTTGTAACAGGGGGCCTTGGGGAGCTGTTTTTT.

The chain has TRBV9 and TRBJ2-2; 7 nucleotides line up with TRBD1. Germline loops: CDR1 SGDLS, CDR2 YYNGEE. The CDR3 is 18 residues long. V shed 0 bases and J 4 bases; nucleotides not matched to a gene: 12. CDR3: CASSVGRDRAGGTGELFF. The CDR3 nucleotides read TGTGCCAGCAGCGTAGGCCGTGACAGGGCGGGCGGCACCGGGGAGCTGTTTTTT.

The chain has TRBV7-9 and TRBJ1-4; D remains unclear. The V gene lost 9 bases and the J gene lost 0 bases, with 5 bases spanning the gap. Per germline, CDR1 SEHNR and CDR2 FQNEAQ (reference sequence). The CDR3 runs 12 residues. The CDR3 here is CASSTTNEKLFF. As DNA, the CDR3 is TGTGCCAGTAGTACAACTAATGAAAAACTGTTTTTT.

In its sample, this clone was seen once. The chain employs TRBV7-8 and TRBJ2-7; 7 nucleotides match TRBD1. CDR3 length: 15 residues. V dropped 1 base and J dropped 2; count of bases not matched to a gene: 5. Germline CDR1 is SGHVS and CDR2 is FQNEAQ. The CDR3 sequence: CASSLGVGQTYEQYF. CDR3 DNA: TGTGCCAGCAGCTTAGGAGTGGGACAGACCTACGAGCAGTACTTC.

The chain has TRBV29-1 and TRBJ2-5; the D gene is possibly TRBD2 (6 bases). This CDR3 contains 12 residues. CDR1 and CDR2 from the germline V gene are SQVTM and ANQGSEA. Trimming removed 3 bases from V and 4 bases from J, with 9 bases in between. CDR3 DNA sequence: TGCAGCGTTGAGGAGGGAGGAGAGACCCAGTACTTC. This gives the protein CSVEEGGETQYF. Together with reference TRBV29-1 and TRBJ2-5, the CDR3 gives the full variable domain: SAVISQKPSRDICQRGTSLTIQCQVDSQVTMMFWYRQQPGQSLTLIATANQGSEATYESGFVIDKFPISRPNLTFSTLTVSNMSPEDSSIYLCSVEEGGETQYFGPGTRLLVL.

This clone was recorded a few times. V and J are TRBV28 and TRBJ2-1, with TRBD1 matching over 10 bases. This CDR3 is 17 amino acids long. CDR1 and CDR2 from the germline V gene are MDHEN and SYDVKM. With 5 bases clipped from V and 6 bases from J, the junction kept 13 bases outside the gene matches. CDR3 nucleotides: TGTGCCAGCAGTCGATTCAATCCGGGACAGGGGTCCAATGAGCAGTTCTTC. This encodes CASSRFNPGQGSNEQFF.

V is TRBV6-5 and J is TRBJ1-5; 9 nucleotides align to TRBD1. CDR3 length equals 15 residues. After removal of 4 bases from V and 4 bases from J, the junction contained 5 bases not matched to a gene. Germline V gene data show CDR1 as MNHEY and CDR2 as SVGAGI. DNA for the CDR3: TGTGCCAGCAGTTGGGGACAGGGCGGTAATCAGCCCCAGCATTTT. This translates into CASSWGQGGNQPQHF.

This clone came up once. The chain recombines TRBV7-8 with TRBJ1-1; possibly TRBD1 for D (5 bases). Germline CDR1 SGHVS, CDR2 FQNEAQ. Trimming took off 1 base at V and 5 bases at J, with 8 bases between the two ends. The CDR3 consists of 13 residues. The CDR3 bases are TGTGCCAGCAGCTTAGGGGGGGAAACTGAAGCTTTCTTT. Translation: CASSLGGETEAFF.

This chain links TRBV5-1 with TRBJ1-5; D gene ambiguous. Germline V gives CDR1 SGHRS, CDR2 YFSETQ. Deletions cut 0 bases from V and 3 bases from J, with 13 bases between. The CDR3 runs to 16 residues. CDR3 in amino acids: CASSLEAVTINQPQHF. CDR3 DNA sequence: TGCGCCAGCAGCTTGGAGGCAGTAACTATCAATCAGCCCCAGCATTTT.

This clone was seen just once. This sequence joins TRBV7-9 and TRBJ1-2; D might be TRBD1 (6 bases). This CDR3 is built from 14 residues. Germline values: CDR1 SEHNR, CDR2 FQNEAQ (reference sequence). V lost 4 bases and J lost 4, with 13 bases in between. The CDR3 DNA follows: TGTGCCAGCAGCTACCTTGGGGGGGCCTATGGCTACACCTTC. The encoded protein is CASSYLGGAYGYTF.

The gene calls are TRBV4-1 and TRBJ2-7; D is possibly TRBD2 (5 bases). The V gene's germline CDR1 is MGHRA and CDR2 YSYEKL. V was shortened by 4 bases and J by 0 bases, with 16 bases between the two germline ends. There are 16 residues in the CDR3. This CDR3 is CASSPYLVSGSYEQYF. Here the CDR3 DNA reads TGCGCCAGCAGCCCTTACCTGGTAAGCGGCTCCTACGAGCAGTACTTC.

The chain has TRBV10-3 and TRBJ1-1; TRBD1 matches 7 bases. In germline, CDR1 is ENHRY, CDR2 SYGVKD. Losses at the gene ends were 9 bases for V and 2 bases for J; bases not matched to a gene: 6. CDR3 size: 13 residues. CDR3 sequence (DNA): TGTGCCATTCGACAGGGCCTTAACACTGAAGCTTTCTTT. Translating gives CAIRQGLNTEAFF.

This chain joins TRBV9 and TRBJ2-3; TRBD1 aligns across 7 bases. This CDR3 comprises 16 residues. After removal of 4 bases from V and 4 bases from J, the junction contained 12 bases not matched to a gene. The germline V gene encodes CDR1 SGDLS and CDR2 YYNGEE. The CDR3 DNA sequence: TGTGCCAGCAGCCTTATCTCAGGGGGTAGGGCAGATACGCAGTATTTT. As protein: CASSLISGGRADTQYF.

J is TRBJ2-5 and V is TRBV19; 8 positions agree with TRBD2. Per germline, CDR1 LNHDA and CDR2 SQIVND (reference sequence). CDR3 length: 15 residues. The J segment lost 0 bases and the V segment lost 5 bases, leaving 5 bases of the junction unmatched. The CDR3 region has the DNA TGTGCCAGTAGTTTTCCAGCGGGGGACCAAGAGACCCAGTACTTC. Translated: CASSFPAGDQETQYF.

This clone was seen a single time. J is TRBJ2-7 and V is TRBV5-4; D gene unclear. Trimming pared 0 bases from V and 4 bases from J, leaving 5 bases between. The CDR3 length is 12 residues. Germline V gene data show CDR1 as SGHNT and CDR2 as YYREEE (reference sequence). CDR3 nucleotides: TGTGCCAGCAGCTTGGGGCAGTACGAGCAGTACTTC. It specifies CASSLGQYEQYF. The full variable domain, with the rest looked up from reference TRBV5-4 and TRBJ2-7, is ETGVTQSPTHLIKTRGQQVTLRCSSQSGHNTVSWYQQALGQGPQFIFQYYREEENGRGNFPPRFSGLQFPNYSSELNVNALELDDSALYLCASSLGQYEQYFGPGTRLTVT.

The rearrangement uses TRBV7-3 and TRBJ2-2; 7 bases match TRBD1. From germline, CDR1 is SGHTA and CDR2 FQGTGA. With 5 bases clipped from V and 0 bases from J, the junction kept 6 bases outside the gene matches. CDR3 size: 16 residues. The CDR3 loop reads CASSREGATNTGELFF. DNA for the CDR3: TGTGCCAGCAGCCGAGAGGGGGCAACGAACACCGGGGAGCTGTTTTTT.

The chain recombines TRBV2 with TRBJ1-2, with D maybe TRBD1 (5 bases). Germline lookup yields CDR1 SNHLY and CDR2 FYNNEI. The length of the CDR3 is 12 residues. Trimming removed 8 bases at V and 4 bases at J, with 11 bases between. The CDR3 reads CASRDFSYGYTF. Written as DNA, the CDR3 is TGTGCCAGCCGGGACTTCTCCTATGGCTACACCTTC.

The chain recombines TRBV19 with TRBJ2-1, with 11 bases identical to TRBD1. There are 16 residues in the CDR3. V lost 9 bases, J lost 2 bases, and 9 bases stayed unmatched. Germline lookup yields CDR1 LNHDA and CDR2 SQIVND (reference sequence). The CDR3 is CASSPGDRGTYNEQFF. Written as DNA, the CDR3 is TGTGCCAGCTCTCCCGGGGACAGGGGGACCTACAATGAGCAGTTCTTC.

CDR3 sequence: CASSPDRLYGYTF. The CDR3 bases are TGTGCCAGCAGTCCCGACAGACTCTATGGCTACACCTTC. The rearrangement uses TRBV6-5 and TRBJ1-2; possible D gene TRBD1, 5 bases. Between the trimmed V and J ends, which lost 5 bases and 4 bases, there was a span of 11 bases. This CDR3 is 13 amino acids long. CDR1 and CDR2 from the germline V gene are MNHEY and SVGAGI.